These T cell receptor beta chains were read from a single sample in a study of cytomegalovirus exposure and HLA in healthy donors. The table came from immunoSEQ multiplex PCR; TCRdb's copy has only in-frame clones and leaves some out. The sample lists about 130,000 clones, around 77% seen once, with less than 2% in the top ten. Sequences were obtained from PBMCs. These receptors all stem from a woman between 45 and 65 years old in good health and CMV-seronegative. Both conserved end residues are part of each CDR3. D genes are given only for firm matches. Expanded clones get a size class; other rows say once, few or many, or leave the size out.

V	D	J	size	CDR3	DNA
TRBV28	TRBD1	TRBJ2-1	-	CASSDPSLDRYNEQFF	TGTGCCAGCAGTGATCCCTCCCTGGACAGGTACAATGAGCAGTTCTTC
TRBV11-3	TRBD1	TRBJ1-1	-	CASSLRSSVRGDTEAFF	TGTGCCAGCAGCTTACGTTCCTCAGTCAGGGGGGACACTGAAGCTTTCTTT
TRBV18	-	TRBJ2-3	once	CASSPQMRDGSTDTQYF	TGTGCCAGCTCACCACAAATGCGGGACGGGAGCACAGATACGCAGTATTTT
TRBV14	-	TRBJ1-1	-	CASSQDGSRAFF	TGTGCCAGCAGCCAAGATGGGAGCCGGGCTTTCTTT
TRBV6-4	-	TRBJ1-1	-	CASSAHATGTEAFF	TGTGCCAGCAGTGCCCATGCCACAGGTACTGAAGCTTTCTTT
TRBV30	TRBD2	TRBJ2-1	few	CAWSASAGVHNEQFF	TGTGCCTGGAGTGCTTCGGCGGGAGTCCACAATGAGCAGTTCTTC
TRBV5-4	TRBD2	TRBJ2-1	-	CASSPGLAGGPGNEQFF	TGTGCCAGCAGCCCGGGACTAGCGGGAGGGCCGGGCAATGAGCAGTTCTTC
TRBV27	TRBD2	TRBJ2-7	-	CASSRYGTSGTYEQYF	TGTGCCAGCAGCCGATACGGGACTAGCGGGACCTACGAGCAGTACTTC
TRBV28	-	TRBJ2-6	-	CASSRQARSGANVLTF	TGTGCCAGCAGCCGACAGGCCCGGTCGGGGGCCAACGTCCTGACTTTC
TRBV27	TRBD1	TRBJ1-5	-	CASSHRTGSNQPQHF	TGTGCCAGCAGCCACCGGACAGGGAGCAATCAGCCCCAGCATTTT
TRBV9	TRBD1	TRBJ2-5	-	CASSTGDRIQETQYF	TGTGCCAGCAGCACAGGGGACAGGATCCAAGAGACCCAGTACTTC
TRBV9	TRBD1	TRBJ2-7	-	CASSARDRGPAEQYF	TGTGCCAGCAGCGCCCGAGACAGGGGGCCTGCGGAGCAGTACTTC
TRBV12-2	-	TRBJ2-2	-	CASRLARPSGASNTGELFF	TGTGCAAGTCGCTTAGCGCGTCCTAGCGGGGCTTCGAACACCGGGGAGCTGTTTTTT
TRBV19	-	TRBJ2-1	-	CASSQAPNEQFF	TGTGCCAGTAGTCAGGCTCCCAATGAGCAGTTCTTC
TRBV2	TRBD2	TRBJ2-2	-	CASSVAGGPTGELFF	TGTGCCAGCAGTGTAGCGGGAGGGCCCACCGGGGAGCTGTTTTTT
TRBV7-9	-	TRBJ2-3	few	CASSDQGVDTQYF	TGTGCCAGCAGCGACCAGGGTGTAGATACGCAGTATTTT
TRBV15	TRBD1	TRBJ1-4	-	CATSLGTGVNEKLFF	TGTGCCACCAGCTTGGGGACAGGGGTTAATGAAAAACTGTTTTTT
TRBV19	-	TRBJ2-1	-	CASRGGNEQFF	TGTGCCAGTAGGGGGGGCAATGAGCAGTTCTTC
TRBV19	TRBD1	TRBJ2-5	-	CASSINRGETQYF	TGTGCCAGTAGTATTAACAGGGGAGAGACCCAGTACTTC
TRBV19	TRBD1	TRBJ1-1	-	CASSIGLQGPDTEAFF	TGTGCCAGTAGTATAGGTTTACAGGGGCCCGACACTGAAGCTTTCTTT
TRBV30	-	TRBJ1-1	-	CAWIRKGGTEAFF	TGTGCCTGGATTCGAAAAGGGGGCACTGAAGCTTTCTTT
TRBV27	-	TRBJ1-4	-	CASSFGGNNEKLFF	TGTGCCAGCAGTTTCGGAGGTAATAATGAAAAACTGTTTTTT
TRBV5-1	-	TRBJ2-5	few	CASSLGGGPQETQYF	TGCGCCAGCAGCTTGGGGGGAGGCCCCCAAGAGACCCAGTACTTC
TRBV19	-	TRBJ2-5	once	CASSILPGTYETQYF	TGTGCCAGTAGTATACTCCCCGGGACATACGAGACCCAGTACTTC
TRBV27	TRBD2	TRBJ2-1	-	CASRLSGLGSYNEQFF	TGTGCCAGCAGGCTCTCGGGACTAGGGAGCTACAATGAGCAGTTCTTC
TRBV6-1	-	TRBJ1-1	-	CASRWERQKNTEAFF	TGTGCCAGCAGATGGGAAAGACAGAAGAACACTGAAGCTTTCTTT
TRBV29-1	TRBD1	TRBJ1-2	once	CSARYMGQVNYGYTF	TGCAGCGCCCGATACATGGGACAGGTGAACTATGGCTACACCTTC
TRBV18	-	TRBJ2-3	once	CASSRGTADTQYF	TGTGCCAGCTCACGCGGGACAGCAGATACGCAGTATTTT
TRBV12-5	-	TRBJ2-5	-	CASGDSYQETQYF	TGTGCTAGTGGGGACAGCTACCAAGAGACCCAGTACTTC
TRBV4-2	TRBD2	TRBJ2-3	-	CASSRPGLAGDESDTQYF	TGTGCCAGCAGCCGCCCGGGACTAGCGGGAGATGAGTCAGATACGCAGTATTTT
TRBV18	TRBD2	TRBJ2-2	-	CASSPAASGSGNTGELFF	TGTGCCAGCTCACCAGCGGCTAGCGGGAGTGGGAACACCGGGGAGCTGTTTTTT
TRBV9	-	TRBJ2-2	-	CASSVETSGANTGELFF	TGTGCCAGCAGCGTAGAAACCAGCGGAGCAAACACCGGGGAGCTGTTTTTT
TRBV6-5	-	TRBJ2-1	-	CASSYGRDNEQFF	TGTGCCAGCAGTTACGGGCGTGACAATGAGCAGTTCTTC
TRBV5-4	-	TRBJ1-4	once	CASSLDPGTNEKLFF	TGTGCCAGCAGCTTGGATCCGGGAACTAATGAAAAACTGTTTTTT
TRBV5-6	-	TRBJ2-7	-	CASSFRDIYSYEQYF	TGTGCCAGCAGCTTCCGGGACATCTACTCCTACGAGCAGTACTTC
TRBV5-6	-	TRBJ1-4	-	CASSSIQGSATNEKLFF	TGTGCCAGCAGCAGCATACAGGGATCTGCAACTAATGAAAAACTGTTTTTT
TRBV6-6	TRBD1	TRBJ1-4	-	CASTDRTGGPQKLFF	TGTGCCAGCACTGACCGGACAGGGGGCCCGCAAAAACTGTTTTTT